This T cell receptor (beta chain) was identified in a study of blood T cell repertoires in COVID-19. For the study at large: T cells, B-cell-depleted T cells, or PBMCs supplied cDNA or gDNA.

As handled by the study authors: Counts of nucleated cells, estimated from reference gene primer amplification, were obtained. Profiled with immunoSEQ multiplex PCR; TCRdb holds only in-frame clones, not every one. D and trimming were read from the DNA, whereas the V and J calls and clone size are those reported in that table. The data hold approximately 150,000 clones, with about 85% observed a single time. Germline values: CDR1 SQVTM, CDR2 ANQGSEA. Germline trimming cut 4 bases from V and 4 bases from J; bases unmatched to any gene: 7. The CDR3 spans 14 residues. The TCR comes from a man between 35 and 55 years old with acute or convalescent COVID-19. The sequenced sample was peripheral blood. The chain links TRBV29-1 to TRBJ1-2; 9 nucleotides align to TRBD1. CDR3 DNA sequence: TGCAGCGTTGCAGAGGGGACAGGGTTCTATGGCTACACCTTC. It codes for CSVAEGTGFYGYTF.